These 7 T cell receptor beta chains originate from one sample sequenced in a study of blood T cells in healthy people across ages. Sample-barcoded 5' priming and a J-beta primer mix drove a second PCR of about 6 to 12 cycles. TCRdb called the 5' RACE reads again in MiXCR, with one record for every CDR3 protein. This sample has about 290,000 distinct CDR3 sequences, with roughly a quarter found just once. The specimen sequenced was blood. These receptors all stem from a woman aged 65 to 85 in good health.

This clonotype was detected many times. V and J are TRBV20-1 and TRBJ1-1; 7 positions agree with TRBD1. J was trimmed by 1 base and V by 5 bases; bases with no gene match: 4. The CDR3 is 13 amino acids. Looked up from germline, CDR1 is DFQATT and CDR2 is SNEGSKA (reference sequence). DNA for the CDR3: TGCAGTGCTTTTAAGGGGGCGAACACTGAAGCTTTCTTT. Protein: CSAFKGANTEAFF.

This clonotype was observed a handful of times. The CDR3 nucleotides are TGTGCCAGCAGCTTAATAGTCAGGGAACGAACCTACGAGCAGTACTTC. Its protein is CASSLIVRERTYEQYF. The rearrangement joins TRBV5-6 to TRBJ2-7, with D possibly matching TRBD1 (5 bases). Trimming shortened V by 2 bases and J by 2 bases, and 17 bases separated the two germline ends. Germline CDR1 and CDR2: SGHDT and YYEEEE. This CDR3 spans 16 amino acids.

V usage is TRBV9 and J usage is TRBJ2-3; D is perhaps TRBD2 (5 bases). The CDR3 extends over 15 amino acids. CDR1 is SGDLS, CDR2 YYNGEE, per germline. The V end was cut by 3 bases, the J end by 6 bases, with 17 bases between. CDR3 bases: TGTGCCAGCAGCGGGTCCCCCGGGAAAGGCGATACGCAGTATTTT. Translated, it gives CASSGSPGKGDTQYF.

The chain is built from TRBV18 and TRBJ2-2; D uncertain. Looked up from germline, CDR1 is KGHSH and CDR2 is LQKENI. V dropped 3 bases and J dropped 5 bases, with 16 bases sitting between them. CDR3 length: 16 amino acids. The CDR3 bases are TGTGCCAGCTCACCTCCTTCCCCTCCCAAAACCGGGGAGCTGTTTTTT. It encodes CASSPPSPPKTGELFF. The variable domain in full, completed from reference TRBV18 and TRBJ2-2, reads NAGVMQNPRHLVRRRGQEARLRCSPMKGHSHVYWYRQLPEEGLKFMVYLQKENIIDESGMPKERFSAEFPKEGPSILRIQQVVRGDSAAYFCASSPPSPPKTGELFFGEGSRLTVL.

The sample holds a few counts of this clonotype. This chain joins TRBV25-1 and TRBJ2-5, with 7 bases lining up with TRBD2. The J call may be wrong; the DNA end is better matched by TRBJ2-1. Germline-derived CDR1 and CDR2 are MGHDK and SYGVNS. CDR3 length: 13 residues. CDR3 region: CASSGGWGGEQFF. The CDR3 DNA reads TGTGCCAGCAGTGGCGGATGGGGGGGTGAGCAGTTCTTC.

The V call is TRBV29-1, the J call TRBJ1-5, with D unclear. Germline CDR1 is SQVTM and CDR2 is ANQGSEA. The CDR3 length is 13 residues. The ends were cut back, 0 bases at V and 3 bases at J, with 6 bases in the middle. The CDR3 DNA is TGCAGCGTTGAAGATGGCACCAATCAGCCCCAGCATTTT. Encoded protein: CSVEDGTNQPQHF.

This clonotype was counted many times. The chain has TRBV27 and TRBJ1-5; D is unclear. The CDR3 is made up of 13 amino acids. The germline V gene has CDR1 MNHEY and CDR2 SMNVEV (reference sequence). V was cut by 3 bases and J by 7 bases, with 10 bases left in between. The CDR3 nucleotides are TGTGCCAGCAGTTTCCGGGAGGGACAGCCCCAGCATTTT. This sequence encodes CASSFREGQPQHF.